This record concerns one T cell receptor beta chain sequence. MiXCR, applied by TCRdb to the RACE reads, yields one record per CDR3 protein. The sample records 30,000 or so distinct CDR3 sequences, nearly 7.5% being singletons. This sample stems from a study of human T cells and chemical hapten exposure. In the study overall: Small differences in pooled library volume mainly drove the variation in TCR yields per sample.

Trimming took 5 bases from V and 6 from J; bases not matched to a gene: 17. The CDR3 spans 18 residues. Per the germline V gene, CDR1 is SGHAT and CDR2 is FQDESV (reference sequence). Stated time point: healthy volunteer bleed at 2 weeks. Unfractionated whole blood served as the source for total RNA extraction. This TCR came from a human donor in good health. Some clones in this sample may be carry-over from other donors' samples. Material for sequencing was whole blood. The chain recombines TRBV11-1 with TRBJ2-2; 8 positions agree with TRBD1. Written as DNA, the CDR3 is TGTGCCAGCAGCCCAGAGGTCGGGCAGGGGGCTTCCCCCGGGGAGCTGTTTTTT. Amino acids: CASSPEVGQGASPGELFF.